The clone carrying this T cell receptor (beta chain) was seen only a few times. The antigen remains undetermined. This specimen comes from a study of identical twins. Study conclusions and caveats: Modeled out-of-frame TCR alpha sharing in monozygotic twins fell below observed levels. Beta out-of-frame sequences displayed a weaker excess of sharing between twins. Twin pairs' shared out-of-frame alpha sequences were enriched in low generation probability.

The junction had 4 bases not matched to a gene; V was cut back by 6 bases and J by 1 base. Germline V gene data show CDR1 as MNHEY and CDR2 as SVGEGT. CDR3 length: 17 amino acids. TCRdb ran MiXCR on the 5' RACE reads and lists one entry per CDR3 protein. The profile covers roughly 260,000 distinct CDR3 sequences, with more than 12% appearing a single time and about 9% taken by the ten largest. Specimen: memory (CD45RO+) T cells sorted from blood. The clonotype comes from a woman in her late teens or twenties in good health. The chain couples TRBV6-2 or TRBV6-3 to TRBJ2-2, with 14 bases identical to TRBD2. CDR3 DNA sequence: TGTGCCAGCAGCCGCGGACTAGCGGGAGGGAACACCGGGGAGCTGTTTTTT. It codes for CASSRGLAGGNTGELFF.